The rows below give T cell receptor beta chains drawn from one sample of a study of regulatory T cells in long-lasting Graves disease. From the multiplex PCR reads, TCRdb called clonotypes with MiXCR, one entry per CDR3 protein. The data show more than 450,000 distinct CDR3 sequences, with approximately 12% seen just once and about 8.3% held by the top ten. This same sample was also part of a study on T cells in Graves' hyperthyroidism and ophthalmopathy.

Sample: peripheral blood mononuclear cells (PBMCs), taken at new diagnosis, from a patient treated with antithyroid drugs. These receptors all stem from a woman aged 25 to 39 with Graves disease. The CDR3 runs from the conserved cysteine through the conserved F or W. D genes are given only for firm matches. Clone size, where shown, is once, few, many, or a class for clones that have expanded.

CSARPPGRGREKLFF	TGCAGTGCTCGACCCCCTGGCAGGGGGAGGGAAAAACTGTTTTTT	many	TRBV20-1	TRBJ1-4	TRBD1
CASSLPGLAGGPEQFF	TGTGCCAGCAGTCTCCCCGGACTAGCGGGAGGGCCGGAGCAGTTCTTC	many	TRBV12-3/TRBV12-4	TRBJ2-1	TRBD2
CASSQRRRTDTQYF	TGTGCCAGCTCACAACGCAGACGCACAGATACGCAGTATTTT	many	TRBV18	TRBJ2-3	-
CASSERSNYGYTF	TGTGCCAGCTCGGAAAGAAGTAACTATGGCTACACCTTC	many	TRBV18	TRBJ1-2	-
CASSYGFPASEQYF	TGTGCCAGCAGTTACGGTTTCCCGGCTAGCGAGCAGTACTTC	-	TRBV6-9	TRBJ2-7	-
CASSPRGGAYNEQFF	TGTGCCAGCAGCCCCAGGGGTGGGGCCTACAATGAGCAGTTCTTC	many	TRBV7-2	TRBJ2-1	-
CASSYRPGLVYEQYF	TGTGCCAGCAGTTACCGGCCCGGGCTGGTTTACGAGCAGTACTTC	-	TRBV6-2/TRBV6-3	TRBJ2-7	-
CASTQLRNNEQFF	TGTGCCAGCACCCAATTAAGGAACAATGAGCAGTTCTTC	many	TRBV27	TRBJ2-1	-
CASNTGVVRGSAQHF	TGTGCCAGCAACACTGGCGTGGTCCGTGGTAGCGCCCAGCATTTT	-	TRBV28	TRBJ1-5	-
CASSRQGATDTQYF	TGTGCCAGCAGTCGACAGGGGGCCACAGATACGCAGTATTTT	many	TRBV27	TRBJ2-3	TRBD1
CASSRTGRSNEQYF	TGTGCCAGCAGTCGCACAGGGAGGTCTAACGAGCAGTACTTC	many	TRBV6-1	TRBJ2-7	-
CASRGDRGGNTGELFF	TGTGCCAGCAGGGGAGACAGGGGGGGGAACACCGGGGAGCTGTTTTTT	few	TRBV6-1	TRBJ2-2	TRBD1
CASSPTGQGTGYTF	TGTGCCAGCAGCCCCACGGGACAGGGAACGGGCTACACCTTC	many	TRBV9	TRBJ1-2	TRBD1
CAWMDVSYEQYF	TGTGCCTGGATGGATGTCAGTTACGAGCAGTACTTC	-	TRBV30	TRBJ2-7	-
CSATGTWDYGYTF	TGCAGTGCCACGGGGACCTGGGACTATGGCTACACCTTC	-	TRBV20-1	TRBJ1-2	-
CATGLGRWDTQYF	TGTGCCACCGGACTGGGCCGTTGGGATACGCAGTATTTT	many	TRBV28	TRBJ2-3	-
CASSLSEQASTEAFF	TGTGCCAGCAGTTTATCGGAACAGGCCAGCACTGAAGCTTTCTTT	many	TRBV28	TRBJ1-1	-
CATSDPDTYGYTF	TGTGCCACCAGTGATCCTGATACCTATGGCTACACCTTC	-	TRBV24-1	TRBJ1-2	-
CASSQSWDRGSPNYGYTF	TGTGCCAGCAGCCAATCGTGGGACAGGGGATCTCCCAACTATGGCTACACCTTC	many	TRBV3-1	TRBJ1-2	TRBD1
CASKMGARRYGYTF	TGTGCCAGCAAGATGGGGGCTCGCCGATATGGCTACACCTTC	-	TRBV5-6	TRBJ1-2	-
CASSLVRDTSYEQYF	TGTGCCAGCAGCTTAGTACGGGACACCTCCTACGAGCAGTACTTC	many	TRBV7-2	TRBJ2-7	-
CASILKGILRRYEQYF	TGTGCCAGCATTCTAAAGGGAATACTTAGGCGCTACGAGCAGTACTTC	-	TRBV27	TRBJ2-7	-
CASSDWGGRGEQYF	TGTGCCAGCAGTGATTGGGGGGGAAGGGGCGAGCAGTACTTC	-	TRBV6-1	TRBJ2-7	TRBD2
CASSKGTSGVQETQYF	TGCGCCAGCAGCAAAGGGACTAGCGGGGTACAAGAGACCCAGTACTTC	few	TRBV5-1	TRBJ2-5	TRBD2
CASSLAVRTDTEAFF	TGTGCCAGCAGCTTAGCGGTTCGGACAGACACTGAAGCTTTCTTT	few	TRBV7-2	TRBJ1-1	-
CASSQPTSGRSYNEQFF	TGCGCCAGCAGCCAACCGACTAGCGGGAGGTCCTACAATGAGCAGTTCTTC	-	TRBV4-1	TRBJ2-1	TRBD2
CASSLELGVTDTQYF	TGTGCCAGCAGCTTAGAACTGGGTGTCACAGATACGCAGTATTTT	-	TRBV13	TRBJ2-3	-
CASSLTRDGMRHVNTEAFF	TGCGCCAGCAGCTTGACCCGGGACGGAATGCGGCATGTGAACACTGAAGCTTTCTTT	many	TRBV5-1	TRBJ1-1	-
CSVDGTETYEQYF	TGCAGCGTTGACGGGACGGAAACCTACGAGCAGTACTTC	many	TRBV29-1	TRBJ2-7	-
CASSPRGLTDTQYF	TGTGCCAGCTCACCACGAGGACTCACAGATACGCAGTATTTT	many	TRBV18	TRBJ2-3	-
CASSLTGTAKYISPEQYF	TGCGCCAGCAGCTTGACTGGGACAGCTAAATACATCTCCCCCGAGCAGTACTTC	many	TRBV5-1	TRBJ2-7	TRBD1
CASSRDSQNIEQYF	TGTGCCAGCTCACGGGACAGCCAGAATATTGAGCAGTACTTC	many	TRBV18	TRBJ2-7	TRBD1
CASSFLRNQETQYF	TGTGCCAGCAGCTTCCTGAGAAACCAAGAGACCCAGTACTTC	many	TRBV7-9	TRBJ2-5	-
CAGSFGVRELFF	TGTGCCGGCAGTTTCGGGGTCCGGGAGCTGTTTTTT	few	TRBV28	TRBJ2-2	-
CASSPYSGYPYNEQFF	TGTGCCAGCAGCCCCTATAGCGGATATCCCTACAATGAGCAGTTCTTC	-	TRBV27	TRBJ2-1	-
CASAGQIAYEQYF	TGTGCCAGCGCGGGACAGATTGCCTACGAGCAGTACTTC	many	TRBV12-3/TRBV12-4	TRBJ2-7	-
CASSRQENYGYTF	TGTGCCAGCAGCAGACAGGAGAACTATGGCTACACCTTC	-	TRBV6-1	TRBJ1-2	-
CASSYRGQGNQPQHF	TGTGCCAGCAGTTACAGGGGACAGGGGAATCAGCCCCAGCATTTT	few	TRBV6-4	TRBJ1-5	TRBD1
CASSYKTGQETQYF	TGTGCCAGCAGTTACAAGACAGGGCAAGAGACCCAGTACTTC	-	TRBV6-5	TRBJ2-5	TRBD1
CASSQGTSGNIYNEQFF	TGCGCCAGCAGCCAAGGGACTAGCGGGAACATCTACAATGAGCAGTTCTTC	-	TRBV4-3	TRBJ2-1	TRBD2
CASSWGPYNEQFF	TGTGCCAGCAGTTGGGGCCCCTACAATGAGCAGTTCTTC	many	TRBV6-5	TRBJ2-1	-
CSAPGGSYEQYF	TGCAGTGCCCCTGGGGGTAGCTACGAGCAGTACTTC	-	TRBV20-1	TRBJ2-7	-
CASSQVPLAGGSRADTQYF	TGCGCCAGCAGCCAAGTACCGCTAGCGGGGGGAAGTAGGGCAGATACGCAGTATTTT	-	TRBV4-1	TRBJ2-3	TRBD2
CASSQGQETQYF	TGTGCCAGCTCACAAGGGCAAGAGACCCAGTACTTC	many	TRBV18	TRBJ2-5	-
CASSPNSGTRKTGELFF	TGTGCCAGCAGCCCCAACAGTGGGACTAGAAAAACCGGGGAGCTGTTTTTT	few	TRBV7-3	TRBJ2-2	TRBD2
CASSLDPGFGGEAFF	TGTGCCAGCAGCCTAGACCCAGGGTTTGGCGGTGAAGCTTTCTTT	many	TRBV4-2	TRBJ1-1	-
CAAAQYEQYF	TGTGCCGCGGCGCAGTACGAGCAGTACTTC	many	TRBV6-1	TRBJ2-7	-
CASTTGGQPQHF	TGTGCCAGCACCACTGGGGGTCAGCCCCAGCATTTT	many	TRBV12-3/TRBV12-4	TRBJ1-5	-
CASWRGLVAGELFF	TGTGCCAGCTGGAGGGGATTGGTCGCCGGGGAGCTGTTTTTT	-	TRBV2	TRBJ2-2	-
CATSEPGKSYNEQFF	TGTGCCACCAGTGAACCTGGGAAGTCCTACAATGAGCAGTTCTTC	few	TRBV24-1	TRBJ2-1	-
CSAPRQGVNYGYTF	TGCAGTGCACCCAGACAGGGGGTGAACTATGGCTACACCTTC	many	TRBV20-1	TRBJ1-2	TRBD1